The subject of this entry is one TCR beta chain. The length of the CDR3 is 15 residues. V lost 6 bases, J lost 2 bases, and 18 bases lay in between. Germline CDR1 and CDR2: SQVTM and ANQGSEA. Repertoires were generated with immunoSEQ multiplex PCR, while TCRdb's copy carries only in-frame clones and drops some. Of a few hundred thousand clones listed, more than 85% are singletons. The data are from a study of blood T cell repertoires in COVID-19. Overall study: From the United States, Italy and Spain came samples of acute and convalescent COVID-19.

The chain joins TRBV29-1 to TRBJ2-3, with a weak D call TRBD1 (6 bases). The sequence derives from a man between 40 and 49 years old who had recovered from COVID-19. Sequences were obtained from PBMCs or T cells enriched from blood (not recorded which). CDR3 DNA sequence: TGCAGCGTCAACGGACAGCAAGTACCCACAGATACGCAGTATTTT. It specifies CSVNGQQVPTDTQYF.